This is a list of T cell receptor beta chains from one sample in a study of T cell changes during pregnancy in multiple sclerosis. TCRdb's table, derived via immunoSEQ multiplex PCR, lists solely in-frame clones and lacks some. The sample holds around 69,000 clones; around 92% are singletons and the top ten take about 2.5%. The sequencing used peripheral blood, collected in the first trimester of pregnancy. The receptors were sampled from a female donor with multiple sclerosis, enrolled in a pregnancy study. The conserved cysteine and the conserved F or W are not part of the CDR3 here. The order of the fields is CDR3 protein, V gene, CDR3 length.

CDR3aa: SVEGTGVSEQY
v_gene: TRBV29-1
len: 11

CDR3aa: ASSPRSIQETQY
v_gene: TRBV6-1
len: 12

CDR3aa: ASSPTGGNQPQH
v_gene: TRBV7-2
len: 12

CDR3aa: ASSAFPRETQY
v_gene: TRBV13
len: 11

CDR3aa: ASSQDGPGTIYGGYT
v_gene: TRBV4-3
len: 15

CDR3aa: ASSESRREVYEQY
v_gene: TRBV2
len: 13

CDR3aa: ASSISTAYEQY
v_gene: TRBV19
len: 11

CDR3aa: ASSLRLAQVSSYEQY
v_gene: TRBV5-6
len: 15

CDR3aa: ASSIKLAGGTGRTDTQY
v_gene: TRBV19
len: 17

CDR3aa: ASSPFPGNTEAF
v_gene: TRBV18
len: 12

CDR3aa: ASSRGTSGGNIQY
v_gene: TRBV19
len: 13

CDR3aa: ASSPLAEPSTPYEQY
v_gene: TRBV23-1
len: 15

CDR3aa: ASSSLKDQGGTEAF
v_gene: TRBV5-6
len: 14

CDR3aa: ASSQDRVGGRDTQY
v_gene: TRBV4-3
len: 14

CDR3aa: ASSPVDEKLF
v_gene: TRBV7-8
len: 10

CDR3aa: SVTSTAFSGANVLT
v_gene: TRBV29-1
len: 14

CDR3aa: SVEVGTGVPYNEQF
v_gene: TRBV29-1
len: 14

CDR3aa: ASSLGGSRQPQH
v_gene: TRBV7-9
len: 12

CDR3aa: ASSSHGGQANTEAF
v_gene: TRBV2
len: 14

CDR3aa: ASSSAREQY
v_gene: TRBV28
len: 9

CDR3aa: AWSLTNEKLF
v_gene: TRBV30
len: 10

CDR3aa: ASRPFRVGNQPQH
v_gene: TRBV6-5
len: 13

CDR3aa: ASSGVVRTRDLYNYGYT
v_gene: TRBV7-9
len: 17

CDR3aa: AWSVLAGVGTDTQY
v_gene: TRBV30
len: 14

CDR3aa: ASSERPAGGNIQY
v_gene: TRBV9
len: 13

CDR3aa: ASSLGTGGRETQY
v_gene: TRBV7-2
len: 13

CDR3aa: ASSPQVLFRNEQF
v_gene: TRBV6-5
len: 13

CDR3aa: ASRPAGGPGTGELF
v_gene: TRBV27
len: 14

CDR3aa: ASSPTAGYTDTQY
v_gene: TRBV19
len: 13

CDR3aa: ASVLLASEKDTQY
v_gene: TRBV2
len: 13

CDR3aa: ASSPGWPNTEAF
v_gene: TRBV18
len: 12

CDR3aa: ASSDSSADTQY
v_gene: TRBV6-1
len: 11

CDR3aa: ASSPRSGGRYTEAF
v_gene: TRBV18
len: 14

CDR3aa: ASSYSLRTGTYEQY
v_gene: TRBV6-5
len: 14

CDR3aa: ASSVEGQGHTGELF
v_gene: TRBV9
len: 14

CDR3aa: ASSPRVMGANNEQF
v_gene: TRBV5-1
len: 14

CDR3aa: ASSPLGGPTEAF
v_gene: TRBV18
len: 12

CDR3aa: ASSSTSGSGYNEQF
v_gene: TRBV6-4
len: 14